This entry lists 19 T cell receptor beta chains sequenced from one sample in a study of Graves' ophthalmopathy and Graves' hyperthyroidism. Amplified material comprised TCR beta CDR3 regions derived from RNA transcripts. The first round was an RT-PCR with HTBI primers, and the second round was a multiplex PCR. TCRdb re-called the multiplex PCR reads through MiXCR, storing one row per CDR3 protein. The sample contains 600,000 to 950,000 distinct CDR3 sequences, roughly two fifths of which appear only once. The sequenced material came from peripheral blood. The receptors were sampled from an adult man with Graves' ophthalmopathy.

About this clonotype: With a much larger clone just one base away, this may be a read error. J is TRBJ1-1 and V is TRBV7-9; D is ambiguous. Trimming left V 3 bases short and J 8 bases short, with 13 bases between. Germline CDR1 is SEHNR and CDR2 is FQNEAQ (reference sequence). This CDR3 comprises 13 residues. DNA for the CDR3: TGTGCCAGCAGCTTGGCGGGGTCGGTGGAAGCTTTCTTT. This codes for CASSLAGSVEAFF.

This clonotype was seen at least ten times. This chain joins TRBV7-6 and TRBJ2-5; 13 bases agree with TRBD2. Germline trimming cut 1 base from V and 5 bases from J; bases unmatched to any gene: 7. This CDR3 is 17 amino acids long. Germline lookup yields CDR1 SGHVS and CDR2 FNYEAQ. The CDR3 nucleotides are TGTGCCAGCAGCTTAGGGGGACTAGCGGGGTCGGTTGAGACCCAGTACTTC. This sequence encodes CASSLGGLAGSVETQYF.

Turning to this clonotype: This may arise from a read error, as a much more abundant clone is one base away. For the CDR3, the DNA is TGTGCCAGCAGCTTCGAGGCGGCCCAAGAGACCCAGTACTTC. Translation: CASSFEAAQETQYF. This rearrangement joins TRBV11-2 to TRBJ2-5, with D unresolved. Germline V gene lookup returns CDR1 SGHAT and CDR2 FQNNGV. The V end lost 3 bases, the J end lost 1 base, and 9 bases lay between the germline ends. This CDR3 has 14 residues.

Ten or more counts support this clonotype. V usage is TRBV9 and J usage is TRBJ1-2; no clear D gene. Trimming stripped 0 bases from V and 4 bases from J, with 10 bases between. In germline, CDR1 is SGDLS, CDR2 YYNGEE. The CDR3 is made up of 14 amino acids. The chain's CDR3 is CASSVERWVYGYTF. The CDR3 DNA sequence: TGTGCCAGCAGCGTAGAGCGGTGGGTCTATGGCTACACCTTC.

Points on this clonotype: Compared with germline, one end of the junction differs, possibly owing to a read error. The gene calls are TRBV11-1 and TRBJ1-2, with 9 nucleotides matching TRBD1. This CDR3 is built from 14 residues. Germline CDR1 SGHAT, CDR2 FQDESV (reference sequence). DNA for the CDR3: TGTGCCAGCAGGGACGGGACAGGGAAAGATGGCTGCACCTTC. Protein product: CASRDGTGKDGCTF. Complete variable domain (other parts from reference TRBV11-1 and TRBJ1-2): EAEVAQSPRYKITEKSQAVAFWCDPISGHATLYWYRQILGQGPELLVQFQDESVVDDSQLPKDRFSAERLKGVDSTLKIQPAELGDSAMYLCASRDGTGKDGCTFGSGTRLTVV.

This chain links TRBV6-6 with TRBJ2-7, with D tentatively TRBD2 (6 bases). CDR3 size: 14 residues. V lost 4 bases, J lost 6 bases, and 16 bases lay in between. Looked up from germline, CDR1 is MNHNY and CDR2 is SVGAGI (reference sequence). CDR3 DNA: TGTGCCAGCAGTTTTAGACTCCTGGGGGGCGAGCAGTACTTC. This sequence encodes CASSFRLLGGEQYF.

J is TRBJ2-3 and V is TRBV25-1; no definite D call. Per the germline V gene, CDR1 is MGHDK and CDR2 is SYGVNS. CDR3 size: 15 residues. Trimming cost V 7 bases and J 5 bases, with 19 bases left between them. The CDR3 region has the DNA TGTGCCAGCACTCCGGTAGGCCTCGGGCAAGATACGCAGTATTTT. This translates into CASTPVGLGQDTQYF.

V is TRBV19 and J is TRBJ2-3; D gene uncertain. CDR3 length: 13 residues. Trimming pared 4 bases from V and 0 bases from J, leaving 5 bases between. Germline values: CDR1 LNHDA, CDR2 SQIVND (reference sequence). For the CDR3, the DNA is TGTGCCAGTAGTAGAGAAAGCACAGATACGCAGTATTTT. This encodes CASSRESTDTQYF.

The gene calls are TRBV9 and TRBJ2-7, with TRBD2 matching 8 bases. The CDR3 has 15 amino acids. With 0 bases clipped from V and 6 bases from J, the junction kept 8 bases outside the gene matches. Looked up from germline, CDR1 is SGDLS and CDR2 is YYNGEE. This CDR3 reads CASSVAPGGPSEQYF. Written as DNA, the CDR3 is TGTGCCAGCAGCGTAGCTCCGGGAGGGCCCAGCGAGCAGTACTTC.

As regards this clonotype: This may stem from a read error, because a much larger clone lies one nucleotide away. The chain employs TRBV19 and TRBJ1-2; D gene ambiguous. The CDR3 spans 13 residues. Germline CDR1 is LNHDA and CDR2 is SQIVND (reference sequence). The CDR3 loop is CANSRGFGYGYTF. DNA for the CDR3: TGTGCCAATAGTCGAGGATTCGGGTATGGCTACACCTTC.

This clonotype was seen more than once but under ten times. The J gene is TRBJ1-2, the V gene TRBV2, with 8 nucleotides matching TRBD1. CDR1 is SNHLY, CDR2 FYNNEI, per germline. The CDR3 is 14 amino acids. The J segment lost 3 bases and the V segment lost 6 bases, leaving 6 bases of the junction unmatched. CDR3 DNA sequence: TGTGCCAGCAGAGGACAGGGTTATTACTATGGCTACACCTTC. Its protein is CASRGQGYYYGYTF.

For this clonotype: The conserved phenylalanine or tryptophan is not found at the CDR3 terminus, so this likely reflects a read error. The CDR3 DNA sequence: TGTGCCAGCAGTAAAGGCTTGAACACTGAAGCTTTCCTT. Encoded protein: CASSKGLNTEAFL. The chain carries TRBV3-1 and TRBJ1-1; no definite D call. V was trimmed by 6 bases and J by 0 bases, leaving 8 bases between them. CDR3 length: 13 residues. CDR1 LGHDT and CDR2 YNNKEL come from the germline V gene (reference sequence).

The genes are TRBV6-5 and TRBJ1-2; 7 bases are a match to TRBD1. This CDR3 has 13 residues. Germline CDR1 is MNHEY and CDR2 is SVGAGI. V lost 5 bases to trimming and J lost 8 bases; unmatched junction nucleotides: 8. In DNA form, the CDR3 reads TGTGCCAGCAGTCGGACAGGACAGAACGGCTACACCTTC. Protein product: CASSRTGQNGYTF.

This clonotype was seen ten or more times. The V and J genes are TRBV15 and TRBJ1-4, with D hard to call. The CDR3 loop spans 13 amino acids. CDR1 LNHNV and CDR2 YYDKDF come from the germline V gene (reference sequence). Trimming took 0 bases from V and 10 from J, leaving 9 bases between them. This chain's CDR3 is CATSRERVGKLFF. CDR3 DNA: TGTGCCACCAGCAGAGAGAGGGTGGGAAAACTGTTTTTT.

Note on this clonotype: A much larger clone is a single base away; this may be a read error. The chain recombines TRBV7-2 with TRBJ1-1, with D perhaps matching TRBD1 (5 bases). Germline V gene lookup returns CDR1 SGHTA and CDR2 FQGNSA. This CDR3 region has 16 residues. Trimming pared 5 bases from V and 2 bases from J, leaving 18 bases between. The CDR3 DNA reads as TGTGCCAGCAGCCCCTACAGGTCAGGAGGCAACACTGAAGCTTTCTTT. Translating gives CASSPYRSGGNTEAFF.

This clonotype appeared many times. The genes are TRBV24-1 and TRBJ1-4; possible D gene TRBD1, 5 bases. Germline V gene sequence: CDR1 KGHDR, CDR2 SFDVKD. V was shortened by 4 bases and J by 3 bases, with 11 bases between the two germline ends. This CDR3 spans 15 amino acids. This chain's CDR3 is CATSDPTDPNEKLFF. The CDR3 bases are TGTGCCACCAGTGACCCGACAGACCCTAATGAAAAACTGTTTTTT.

V usage is TRBV24-1 and J usage is TRBJ1-5, with D possibly being TRBD1 (6 bases). V was cut by 11 bases and J by 4 bases, with 20 bases left in between. Germline CDR1 and CDR2: KGHDR and SFDVKD. This CDR3 contains 15 residues. CDR3 residues: CASTREGGGNQPQHF. The CDR3 DNA reads TGTGCCAGCACCAGAGAGGGGGGGGGAAATCAGCCCCAGCATTTT.

The V call is TRBV2, the J call TRBJ1-2; 9 bases fit TRBD1. The germline V gene has CDR1 SNHLY and CDR2 FYNNEI. The CDR3 is made up of 14 amino acids. V shed 5 bases, J shed 8 bases, and the junction held 9 bases outside the gene matches. The CDR3 DNA reads as TGTGCCAGCAGTTCGACAAACAGGGGGCTCGGCTACACCTTC. It specifies CASSSTNRGLGYTF.

The chain carries TRBV11-3 and TRBJ1-2, with TRBD1 identical over 8 bases. With V trimmed by 3 bases and J by 6 bases, 6 bases remained unmatched. CDR3 length equals 14 residues. Per the germline V gene, CDR1 is SGHNT and CDR2 is YENEEA. CDR3 amino acids: CASSLGRGLNGYTF. As DNA, the CDR3 is TGTGCCAGCAGCTTGGGCAGGGGGCTGAATGGCTACACCTTC. Full variable domain (outside the CDR3, taken from reference TRBV11-3 and TRBJ1-2): EAGVVQSPRYKIIEKKQPVAFWCNPISGHNTLYWYLQNLGQGPELLIRYENEEAVDDSQLPKDRFSAERLKGVDSTLKIQPAELGDSAVYLCASSLGRGLNGYTFGSGTRLTVV.